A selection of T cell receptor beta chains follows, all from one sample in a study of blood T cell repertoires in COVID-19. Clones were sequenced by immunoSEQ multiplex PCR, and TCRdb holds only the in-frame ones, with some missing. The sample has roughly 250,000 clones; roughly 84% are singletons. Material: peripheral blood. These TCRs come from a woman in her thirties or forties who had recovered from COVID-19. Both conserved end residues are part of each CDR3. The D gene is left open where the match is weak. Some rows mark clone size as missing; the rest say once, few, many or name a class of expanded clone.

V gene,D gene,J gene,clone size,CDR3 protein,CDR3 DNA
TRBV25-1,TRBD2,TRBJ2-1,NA,CASSPGTSGGVSYNEQFF,TGTGCCAGCAGTCCCGGGACTAGCGGGGGGGTTTCCTACAATGAGCAGTTCTTC
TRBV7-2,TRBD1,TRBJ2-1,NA,CASSSDPGTGNNEQFF,TGTGCCAGCAGCTCAGACCCCGGGACAGGGAACAATGAGCAGTTCTTC
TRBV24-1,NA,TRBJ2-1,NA,CATSDNRPFYNEQFF,TGTGCCACCAGTGATAACAGGCCGTTCTACAATGAGCAGTTCTTC
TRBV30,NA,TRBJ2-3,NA,CAWSADFSVIDTQYF,TGTGCCTGGAGCGCGGACTTCTCGGTAATAGATACGCAGTATTTT
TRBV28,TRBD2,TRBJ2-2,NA,CASSLSGGAGELFF,TGTGCCAGCAGTCTCAGCGGGGGGGCCGGGGAGCTGTTTTTT
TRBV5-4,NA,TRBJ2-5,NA,CASSLFTTGQETQYF,TGTGCCAGCAGCTTGTTTACTACAGGGCAAGAGACCCAGTACTTC
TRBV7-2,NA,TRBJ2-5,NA,CASSPQETQYF,TGTGCCAGCAGCCCGCAAGAGACCCAGTACTTC
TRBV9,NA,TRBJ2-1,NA,CASSSPGGFYNEQFF,TGTGCCAGCAGCAGCCCGGGGGGCTTCTACAATGAGCAGTTCTTC
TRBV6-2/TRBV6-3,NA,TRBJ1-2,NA,CASSFPEYGYTF,TGTGCCAGCAGTTTTCCGGAGTATGGCTACACCTTC
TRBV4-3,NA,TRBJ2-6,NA,CASSQVAGSGANVLTF,TGCGCCAGCAGCCAAGTTGCCGGGTCTGGGGCCAACGTCCTGACTTTC
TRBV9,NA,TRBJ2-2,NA,CASSQTQGSGELFF,TGTGCCAGCAGCCAAACTCAGGGTTCCGGGGAGCTGTTTTTT
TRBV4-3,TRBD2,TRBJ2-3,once,CASSQEPSGVADTQYF,TGCGCCAGCAGCCAAGAACCTAGCGGGGTAGCAGATACGCAGTATTTT
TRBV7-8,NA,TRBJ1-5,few,CASSLASGQPQHF,TGTGCCAGCAGCTTAGCTTCAGGTCAGCCCCAGCATTTT
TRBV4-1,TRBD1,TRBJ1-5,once,CASSQTWTGVNQPQHF,TGCGCCAGCAGCCAAACTTGGACAGGCGTCAATCAGCCCCAGCATTTT
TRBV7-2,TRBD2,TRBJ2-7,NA,CASSATSGSLAEQYF,TGTGCCAGCAGCGCGACTAGCGGGAGTCTGGCCGAGCAGTACTTC
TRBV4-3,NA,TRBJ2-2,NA,CASSQERDSVGELFF,TGCGCCAGCAGCCAAGAAAGGGACTCGGTCGGGGAGCTGTTTTTT
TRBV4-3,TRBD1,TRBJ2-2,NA,CASSQEMEGTGGRELFF,TGCGCCAGCAGCCAAGAAATGGAAGGAACAGGGGGGAGGGAGCTGTTTTTT
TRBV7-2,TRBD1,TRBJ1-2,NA,CASSLWGGTVGNTF,TGTGCCAGCAGCTTATGGGGCGGGACAGTCGGCAACACCTTC
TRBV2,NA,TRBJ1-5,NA,CASSETGQPQHF,TGTGCCAGCAGTGAGACGGGTCAGCCCCAGCATTTT
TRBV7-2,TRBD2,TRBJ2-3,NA,CASSWTYSGGLHTDTQYF,TGTGCCAGCAGCTGGACCTATAGCGGGGGCCTACACACAGATACGCAGTATTTT
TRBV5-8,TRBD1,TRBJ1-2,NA,CASSSRGVYGYTF,TGTGCCAGCAGTTCCAGGGGGGTCTATGGCTACACCTTC
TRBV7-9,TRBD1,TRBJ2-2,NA,CASSVQGAGTGELFF,TGTGCCAGCAGCGTCCAGGGGGCGGGAACCGGGGAGCTGTTTTTT
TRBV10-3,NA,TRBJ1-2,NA,CAIRGDMGYTF,TGTGCCATCAGGGGGGACATGGGCTACACCTTC
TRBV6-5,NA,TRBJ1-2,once,CASSYLGGPGYTF,TGTGCCAGCAGTTACCTTGGAGGTCCTGGCTACACCTTC